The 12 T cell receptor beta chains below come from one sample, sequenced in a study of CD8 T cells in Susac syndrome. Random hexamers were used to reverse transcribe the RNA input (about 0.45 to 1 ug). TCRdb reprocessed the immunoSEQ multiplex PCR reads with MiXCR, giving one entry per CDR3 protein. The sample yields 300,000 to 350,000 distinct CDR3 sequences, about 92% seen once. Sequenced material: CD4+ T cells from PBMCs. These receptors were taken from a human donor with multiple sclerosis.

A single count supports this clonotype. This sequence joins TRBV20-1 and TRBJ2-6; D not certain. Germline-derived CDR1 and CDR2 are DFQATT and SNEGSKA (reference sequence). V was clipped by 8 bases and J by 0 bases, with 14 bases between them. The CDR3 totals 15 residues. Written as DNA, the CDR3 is TGCAGTCCGGACCCTCTTGGCTCTGGGGCCAACGTCCTGACTTTC. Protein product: CSPDPLGSGANVLTF.

The CDR3 coding sequence is TGTGCCAGCAGCTTAGCGGGACAGGGGCGACGGGAAAAACTGTTTTTT. Translated: CASSLAGQGRREKLFF. V usage is TRBV7-9 and J usage is TRBJ1-4; TRBD1 matches at 10 bases. The V segment lost 0 bases and the J segment 8 bases; nucleotides outside the gene matches: 6. This CDR3 region has 16 residues. CDR1 is SEHNR, CDR2 FQNEAQ, per germline (reference sequence). The full variable domain, in which reference TRBV7-9 and TRBJ1-4 provide the parts outside the CDR3, is DTGVSQNPRHKITKRGQNVTFRCDPISEHNRLYWYRQTLGQGPEFLTYFQNEAQLEKSRLLSDRFSAERPKGSFSTLEIQRTEQGDSAMYLCASSLAGQGRREKLFFGSGTQLSVL.

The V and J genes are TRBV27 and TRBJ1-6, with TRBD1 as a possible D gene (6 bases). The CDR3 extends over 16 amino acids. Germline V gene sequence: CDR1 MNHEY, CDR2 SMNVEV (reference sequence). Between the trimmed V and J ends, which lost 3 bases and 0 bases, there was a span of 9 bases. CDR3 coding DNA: TGTGCCAGCAGTTTGGACAGTGCCTCCTATAATTCACCCCTCCACTTT. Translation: CASSLDSASYNSPLHF.

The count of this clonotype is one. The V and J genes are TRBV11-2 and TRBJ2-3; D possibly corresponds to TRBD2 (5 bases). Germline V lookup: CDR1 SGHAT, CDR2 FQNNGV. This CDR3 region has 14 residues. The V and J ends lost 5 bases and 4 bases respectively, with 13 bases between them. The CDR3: CASSTTNQADTQYF. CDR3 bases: TGTGCCAGCAGCACGACTAATCAGGCAGATACGCAGTATTTT.

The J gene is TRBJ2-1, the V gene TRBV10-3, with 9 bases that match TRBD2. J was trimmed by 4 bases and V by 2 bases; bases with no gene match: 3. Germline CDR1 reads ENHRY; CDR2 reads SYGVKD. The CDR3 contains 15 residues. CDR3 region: CAISEAGGPYNEQFF. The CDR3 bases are TGTGCCATCAGTGAGGCGGGAGGGCCGTACAATGAGCAGTTCTTC.

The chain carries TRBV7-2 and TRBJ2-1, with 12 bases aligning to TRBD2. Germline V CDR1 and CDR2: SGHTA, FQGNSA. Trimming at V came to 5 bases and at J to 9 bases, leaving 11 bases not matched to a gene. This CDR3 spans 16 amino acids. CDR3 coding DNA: TGTGCCAGCAGCCGTCCTAGCGGGAGGGCCCCTCCTGAGCAGTTCTTC. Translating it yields CASSRPSGRAPPEQFF.

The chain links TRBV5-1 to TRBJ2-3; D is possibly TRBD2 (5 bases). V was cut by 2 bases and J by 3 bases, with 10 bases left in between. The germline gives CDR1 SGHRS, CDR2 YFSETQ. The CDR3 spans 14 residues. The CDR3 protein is CASSLGSMTDTQYF. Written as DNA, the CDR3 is TGCGCCAGCAGCTTAGGGAGTATGACAGATACGCAGTATTTT.

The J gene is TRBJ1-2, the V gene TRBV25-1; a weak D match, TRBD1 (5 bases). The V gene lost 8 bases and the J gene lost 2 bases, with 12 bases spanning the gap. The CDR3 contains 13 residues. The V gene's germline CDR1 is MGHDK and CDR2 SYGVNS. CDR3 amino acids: CASSVTANYGYTF. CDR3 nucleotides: TGTGCCAGCTCGGTGACAGCAAACTATGGCTACACCTTC.

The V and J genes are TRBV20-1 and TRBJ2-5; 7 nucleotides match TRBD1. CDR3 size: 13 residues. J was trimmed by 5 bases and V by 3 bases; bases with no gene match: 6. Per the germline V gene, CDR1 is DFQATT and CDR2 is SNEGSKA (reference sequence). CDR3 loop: CSASKGARETQYF. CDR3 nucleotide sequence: TGCAGTGCTAGTAAGGGGGCGAGGGAGACCCAGTACTTC.

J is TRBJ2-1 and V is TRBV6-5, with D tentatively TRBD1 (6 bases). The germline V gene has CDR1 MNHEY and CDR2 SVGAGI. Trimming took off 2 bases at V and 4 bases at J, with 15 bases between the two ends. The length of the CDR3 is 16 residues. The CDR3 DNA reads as TGTGCCAGCAGTTACGGGACAAACTCGGGATACAATGAGCAGTTCTTC. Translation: CASSYGTNSGYNEQFF.

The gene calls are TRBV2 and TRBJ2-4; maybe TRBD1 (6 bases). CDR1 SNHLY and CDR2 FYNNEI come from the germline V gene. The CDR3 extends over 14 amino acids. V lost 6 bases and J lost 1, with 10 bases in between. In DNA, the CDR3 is TGTGCCAGCAGCAACGACAGGGCCAAAAACATTCAGTACTTC. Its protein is CASSNDRAKNIQYF.

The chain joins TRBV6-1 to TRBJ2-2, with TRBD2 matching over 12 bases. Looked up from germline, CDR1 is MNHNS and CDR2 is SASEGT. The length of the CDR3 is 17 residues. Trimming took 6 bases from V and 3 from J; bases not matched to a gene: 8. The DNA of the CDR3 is TGTGCCAGCAGCCAATCCCTAGCGGGAGGGTACACCGGGGAGCTGTTTTTT. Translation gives CASSQSLAGGYTGELFF.